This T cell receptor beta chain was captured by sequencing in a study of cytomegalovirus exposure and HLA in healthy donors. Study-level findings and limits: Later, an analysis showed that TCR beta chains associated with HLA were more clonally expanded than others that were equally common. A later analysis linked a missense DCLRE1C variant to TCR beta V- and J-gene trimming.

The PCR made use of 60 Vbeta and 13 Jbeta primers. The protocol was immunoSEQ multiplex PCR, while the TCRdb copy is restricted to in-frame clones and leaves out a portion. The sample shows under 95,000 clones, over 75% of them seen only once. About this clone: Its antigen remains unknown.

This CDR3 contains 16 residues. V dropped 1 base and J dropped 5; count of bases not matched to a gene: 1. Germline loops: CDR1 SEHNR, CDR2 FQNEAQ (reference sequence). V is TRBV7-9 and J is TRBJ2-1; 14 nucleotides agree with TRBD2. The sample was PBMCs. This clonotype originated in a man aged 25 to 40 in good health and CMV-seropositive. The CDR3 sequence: CASSLGGLAGDNEQFF. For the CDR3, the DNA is TGTGCCAGCAGCTTAGGGGGACTAGCGGGGGACAATGAGCAGTTCTTC. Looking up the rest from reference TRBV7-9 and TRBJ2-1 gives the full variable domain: DTGVSQNPRHKITKRGQNVTFRCDPISEHNRLYWYRQTLGQGPEFLTYFQNEAQLEKSRLLSDRFSAERPKGSFSTLEIQRTEQGDSAMYLCASSLGGLAGDNEQFFGPGTRLTVL.